The rows below give T cell receptor beta chains drawn from one sample of a study of T cell repertoires in cytomegalovirus infection. Their antigens remain unidentified. TCRdb passed the reads through MiXCR, listing each CDR3 protein once. The sample carries fewer than 900,000 distinct CDR3 sequences, roughly 28% recorded once. Source: cultured CD8+ T cells from PBMCs, taken from culture after CMV antigen stimulation. The receptors shown here come from a human donor in good health (CMV status not recorded). Some clones in this sample may be carry-over from other donors' samples. The CDR3 runs from the conserved cysteine through the conserved F or W. The D gene is left open where the match is weak. Clone size is given for some rows only: seen once, a few or many times, or a class if the clone is expanded.

V	D	size	J	CDR3	DNA
TRBV7-9	TRBD2	few	TRBJ2-1	CASSPTSGGVKGYNEQFF	TGTGCCAGCAGCCCAACTAGCGGGGGGGTAAAAGGCTACAATGAGCAGTTCTTC
TRBV4-1	.	few	TRBJ1-4	CASSQDRPREKLFF	TGCGCCAGCAGCCAAGACCGGCCGAGAGAAAAACTGTTTTTT
TRBV2	.	few	TRBJ2-5	CASPGGRETQYF	TGTGCCAGCCCCGGGGGTCGGGAGACCCAGTACTTC
TRBV5-1	.	many	TRBJ1-1	CASSLKAGTNTEAFF	TGCGCCAGCAGCTTGAAGGCAGGGACGAACACTGAAGCTTTCTTT
TRBV2	.	.	TRBJ2-1	CASPPYNEQFF	TGTGCCAGCCCCCCCTACAATGAGCAGTTCTTC
TRBV6-2/TRBV6-3	.	.	TRBJ1-1	CASSYSDGSTEAFF	TGTGCCAGCAGTTACTCGGACGGGAGCACTGAAGCTTTCTTT
TRBV19	.	.	TRBJ1-2	CASSISAAGGYTF	TGTGCCAGTAGTATCTCGGCCGCTGGCGGCTACACCTTC
TRBV4-1	TRBD1	.	TRBJ1-5	CASSPTTGEQPQHF	TGCGCCAGCAGCCCAACTACAGGGGAACAGCCCCAGCATTTT
TRBV5-4	TRBD2	.	TRBJ2-1	CASSFGHGTSGPPYHNEQFF	TGTGCCAGCAGCTTCGGACACGGGACTAGCGGGCCTCCCTACCACAATGAGCAGTTCTTC
TRBV24-1	.	few	TRBJ2-2	CATSPTQDITGELFF	TGTGCCACCAGTCCGACCCAGGACATCACCGGGGAGCTGTTTTTT
TRBV6-1	TRBD2	.	TRBJ2-1	CASSPVPGLAGVHNEQFF	TGTGCCAGCAGCCCCGTCCCGGGACTAGCGGGAGTTCACAATGAGCAGTTCTTC
TRBV29-1	.	.	TRBJ1-1	CSAREGPNTEAFF	TGCAGCGCCCGAGAGGGACCGAACACTGAAGCTTTCTTT
TRBV10-3	TRBD1	few	TRBJ1-3	CAISLDRAGNTIYF	TGTGCCATCAGTTTGGACAGGGCCGGAAACACCATATATTTT
TRBV15	TRBD1	.	TRBJ2-3	CATSSGRTGETTDTQYF	TGTGCCACCAGCAGCGGCCGGACAGGGGAAACCACAGATACGCAGTATTTT
TRBV5-4	TRBD2	.	TRBJ2-2	CASRQSSGGALTGELFF	TGTGCCAGCAGGCAATCTAGCGGGGGGGCCCTCACCGGGGAGCTGTTTTTT
TRBV4-1	TRBD1	.	TRBJ2-1	CASSQEGTDYNEQFF	TGTGCCAGCAGCCAAGAGGGGACAGACTACAATGAGCAGTTCTTC
TRBV6-2/TRBV6-3	.	few	TRBJ1-1	CASSYGDTNTEAFF	TGTGCCAGCAGTTACGGGGACACGAACACTGAAGCTTTCTTT
TRBV2	TRBD1	.	TRBJ1-1	CASSGTAMMNTEAFF	TGTGCCAGCAGCGGGACAGCCATGATGAACACTGAAGCTTTCTTT
TRBV4-3	.	few	TRBJ2-7	CASSHRQDTYEQYF	TGCGCCAGCAGCCACCGACAGGACACCTACGAGCAGTACTTC
TRBV2	.	.	TRBJ2-5	CARRGGAGETQYF	TGTGCCAGACGAGGGGGGGCCGGCGAGACCCAGTACTTC
TRBV6-1	TRBD1	.	TRBJ1-5	CASSDRDRNSNQPQHF	TGTGCCAGCAGTGACCGGGACAGAAATAGCAATCAGCCCCAGCATTTT
TRBV24-1	.	.	TRBJ2-1	CATSVGAKTKTVQFF	TGTGCCACCAGTGTTGGAGCAAAGACCAAAACCGTACAGTTCTTC
TRBV6-1	.	few	TRBJ1-4	CASSETEYLMKEKLFF	TGTGCCAGCAGTGAAACCGAATACTTAATGAAGGAAAAACTGTTTTTT
TRBV18	.	.	TRBJ2-7	CASSPRVLSYEQYF	TGTGCCAGCTCACCTCGGGTACTCTCCTACGAGCAGTACTTC
TRBV19	.	.	TRBJ1-1	CASGYSRNTEAFF	TGTGCCAGCGGGTACTCGCGGAACACTGAAGCTTTCTTT
TRBV4-1	.	.	TRBJ2-2	CASSPKIPGKGTGELFF	TGCGCCAGCAGCCCCAAGATCCCAGGGAAAGGTACCGGGGAGCTGTTTTTT
TRBV7-9	.	many	TRBJ1-2	CASTHRAGPYGYTF	TGTGCCAGCACCCACCGGGCAGGGCCCTATGGCTACACCTTC
TRBV7-6	.	.	TRBJ1-6	CASSPGRSSYNSPLHF	TGTGCCAGCAGCCCAGGACGGAGCTCCTATAATTCACCCCTCCACTTT
TRBV20-1	TRBD1	few	TRBJ1-1	CSARVTGKDTEAFF	TGCAGTGCTAGAGTGACAGGGAAGGACACTGAAGCTTTCTTT
TRBV4-1	TRBD1	few	TRBJ1-1	CASSHRTGDTEAFF	TGCGCCAGCAGCCATAGGACAGGGGACACTGAAGCTTTCTTT